The clone carrying this TCR beta chain turned up a few times. The target antigen is unknown. TCRdb redid the calling of the 5' RACE reads with MiXCR, one entry per CDR3 protein. The sample lists roughly 350,000 distinct CDR3 sequences, around 13% occurring once. Trimming left V 6 bases short and J 3 bases short, with 15 bases between. CDR3 length equals 15 residues. The V gene's germline CDR1 is SGHVS and CDR2 FQNEAQ. This specimen belongs to a study of T-cell memory formation after mild COVID-19. Findings and caveats of the study: Mainly CM and EM harbored the contracting CD4+ clones; mainly EMRA harbored the CD8+ ones.

The chain carries TRBV7-8 and TRBJ1-5; TRBD1 might be the D (5 bases). Sample: PBMCs or a T cell subset sorted from them (not recorded which). This sequence was found in a man aged 18 to 30 who had mild COVID-19 (a few samples of this study predate the infection). Cell type and time point are not known. The CDR3 region is CASSNHRDPNQPQHF. The CDR3, as DNA: TGTGCCAGCAGTAACCACCGGGACCCCAATCAGCCCCAGCATTTT.